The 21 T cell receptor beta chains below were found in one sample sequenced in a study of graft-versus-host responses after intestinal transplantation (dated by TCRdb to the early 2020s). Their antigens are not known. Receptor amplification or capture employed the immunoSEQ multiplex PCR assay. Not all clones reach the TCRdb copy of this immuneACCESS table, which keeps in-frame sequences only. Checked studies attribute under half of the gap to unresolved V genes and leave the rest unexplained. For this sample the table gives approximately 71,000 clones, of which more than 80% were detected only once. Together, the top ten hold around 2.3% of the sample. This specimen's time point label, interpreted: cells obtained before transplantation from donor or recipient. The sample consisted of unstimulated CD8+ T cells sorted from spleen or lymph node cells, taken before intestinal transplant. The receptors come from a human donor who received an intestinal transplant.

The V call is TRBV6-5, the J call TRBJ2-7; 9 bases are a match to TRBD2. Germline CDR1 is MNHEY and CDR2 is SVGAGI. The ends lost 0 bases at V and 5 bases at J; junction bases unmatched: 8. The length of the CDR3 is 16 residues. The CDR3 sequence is CASSYSGGGASDEQYF. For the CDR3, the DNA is TGTGCCAGCAGTTACTCCGGCGGGGGGGCCAGCGACGAGCAGTACTTC.

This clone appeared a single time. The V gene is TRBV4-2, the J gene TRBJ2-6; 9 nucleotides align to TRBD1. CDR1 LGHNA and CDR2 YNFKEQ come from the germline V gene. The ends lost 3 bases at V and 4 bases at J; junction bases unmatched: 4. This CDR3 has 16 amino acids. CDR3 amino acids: CASSQGQGSGANVLTF. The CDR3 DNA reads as TGTGCCAGCAGCCAGGGACAGGGATCAGGGGCCAACGTCCTGACTTTC.

CDR3 amino acids: CASRAISYEQYF. CDR3 DNA: TGTGCCAGCAGGGCCATTTCCTACGAGCAGTACTTC. The gene calls are TRBV2 and TRBJ2-7; the D is unclear. Germline V gene sequence: CDR1 SNHLY, CDR2 FYNNEI. This CDR3 has 12 residues. Between the trimmed V and J ends, which lost 6 bases and 1 base, there was a span of 7 bases.

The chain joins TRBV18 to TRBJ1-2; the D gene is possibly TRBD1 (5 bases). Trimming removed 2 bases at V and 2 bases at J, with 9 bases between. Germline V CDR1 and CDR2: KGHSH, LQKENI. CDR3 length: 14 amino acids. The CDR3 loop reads CASSPWAGNYGYTF. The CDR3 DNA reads TGTGCCAGCTCACCATGGGCAGGGAACTATGGCTACACCTTC.

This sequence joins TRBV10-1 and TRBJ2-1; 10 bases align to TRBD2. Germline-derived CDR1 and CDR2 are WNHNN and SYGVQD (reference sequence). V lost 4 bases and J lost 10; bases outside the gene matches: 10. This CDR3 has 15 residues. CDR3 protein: CASSGTSGVGWEQFF. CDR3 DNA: TGCGCCAGCAGTGGTACTAGCGGGGTAGGCTGGGAGCAGTTCTTC.

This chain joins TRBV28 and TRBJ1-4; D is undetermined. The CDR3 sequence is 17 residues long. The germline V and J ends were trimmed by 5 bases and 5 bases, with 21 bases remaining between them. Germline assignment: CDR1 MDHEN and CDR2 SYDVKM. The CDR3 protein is CASSHPAVGRLNEKLFF. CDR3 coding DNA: TGTGCCAGCAGTCACCCCGCCGTCGGTCGGTTAAATGAAAAACTGTTTTTT.

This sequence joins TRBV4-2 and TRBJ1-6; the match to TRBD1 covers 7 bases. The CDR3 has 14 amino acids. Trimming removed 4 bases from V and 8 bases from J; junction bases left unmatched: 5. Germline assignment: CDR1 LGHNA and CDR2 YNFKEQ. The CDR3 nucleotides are TGTGCCAGCAGCCCCTGGGACAGCCATTCACCCCTCCACTTT. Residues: CASSPWDSHSPLHF.

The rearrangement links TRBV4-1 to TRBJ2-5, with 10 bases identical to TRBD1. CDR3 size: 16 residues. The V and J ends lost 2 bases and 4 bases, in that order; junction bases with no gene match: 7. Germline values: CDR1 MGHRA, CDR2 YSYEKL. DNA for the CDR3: TGCGCCAGCAGCCAATCTGGGACAGGGGAGCGAGAGACCCAGTACTTC. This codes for CASSQSGTGERETQYF.

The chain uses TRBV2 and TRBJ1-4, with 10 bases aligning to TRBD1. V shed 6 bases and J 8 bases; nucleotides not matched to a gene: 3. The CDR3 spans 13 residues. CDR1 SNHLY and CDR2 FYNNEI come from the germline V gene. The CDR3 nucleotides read TGTGCCAGCAGCCGGGACAGGGGCGAAAAACTGTTTTTT. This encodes CASSRDRGEKLFF. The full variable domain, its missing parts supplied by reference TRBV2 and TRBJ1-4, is EPEVTQTPSHQVTQMGQEVILRCVPISNHLYFYWYRQILGQKVEFLVSFYNNEISEKSEIFDDQFSVERPDGSNFTLKIRSTKLEDSAMYFCASSRDRGEKLFFGSGTQLSVL.

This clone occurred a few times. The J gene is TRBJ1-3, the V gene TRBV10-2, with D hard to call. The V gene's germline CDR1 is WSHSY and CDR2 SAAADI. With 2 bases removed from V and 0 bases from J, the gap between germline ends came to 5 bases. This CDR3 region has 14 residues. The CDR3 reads CASSEESSGNTIYF. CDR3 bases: TGCGCCAGCAGTGAGGAGTCCTCTGGAAACACCATATATTTT.

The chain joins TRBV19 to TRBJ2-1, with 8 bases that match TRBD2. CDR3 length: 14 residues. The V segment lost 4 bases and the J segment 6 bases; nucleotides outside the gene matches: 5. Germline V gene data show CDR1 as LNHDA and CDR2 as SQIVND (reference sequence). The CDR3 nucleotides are TGTGCCAGTAGTAGCCAGCGGGAGTTCAATGAGCAGTTCTTC. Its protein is CASSSQREFNEQFF.

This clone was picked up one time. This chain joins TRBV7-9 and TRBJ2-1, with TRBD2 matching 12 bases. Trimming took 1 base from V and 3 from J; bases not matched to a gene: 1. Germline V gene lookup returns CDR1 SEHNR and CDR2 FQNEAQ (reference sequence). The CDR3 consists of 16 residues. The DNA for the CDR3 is TGTGCCAGCAGCTTAGGGGGACTAGCGGGCTACAATGAGCAGTTCTTC. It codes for CASSLGGLAGYNEQFF.

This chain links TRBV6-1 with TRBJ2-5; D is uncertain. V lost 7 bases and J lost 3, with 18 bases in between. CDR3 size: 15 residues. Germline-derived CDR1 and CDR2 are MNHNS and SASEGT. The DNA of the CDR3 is TGTGCCAGCACTCAGCAGCGTAAAATCAAAGAGACCCAGTACTTC. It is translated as CASTQQRKIKETQYF.

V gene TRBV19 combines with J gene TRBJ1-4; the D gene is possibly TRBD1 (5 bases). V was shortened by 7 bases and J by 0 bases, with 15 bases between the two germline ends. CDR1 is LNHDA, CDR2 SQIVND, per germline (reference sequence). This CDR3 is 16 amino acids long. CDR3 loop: CASTGRTFATNEKLFF. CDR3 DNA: TGTGCCAGTACCGGAAGGACATTTGCAACTAATGAAAAACTGTTTTTT.

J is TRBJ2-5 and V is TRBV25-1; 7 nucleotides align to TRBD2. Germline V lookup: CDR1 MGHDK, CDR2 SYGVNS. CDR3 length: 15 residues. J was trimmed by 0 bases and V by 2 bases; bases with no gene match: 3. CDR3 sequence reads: CASSEIGGYQETQYF. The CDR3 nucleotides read TGTGCCAGCAGTGAAATCGGGGGGTACCAAGAGACCCAGTACTTC.

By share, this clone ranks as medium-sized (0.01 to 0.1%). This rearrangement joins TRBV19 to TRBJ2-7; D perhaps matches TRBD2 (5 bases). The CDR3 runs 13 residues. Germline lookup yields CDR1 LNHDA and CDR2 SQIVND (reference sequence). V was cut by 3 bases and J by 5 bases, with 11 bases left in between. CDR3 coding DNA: TGTGCCAGTAGTATCGGGAACGGCCACGAGCAGTACTTC. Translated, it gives CASSIGNGHEQYF.

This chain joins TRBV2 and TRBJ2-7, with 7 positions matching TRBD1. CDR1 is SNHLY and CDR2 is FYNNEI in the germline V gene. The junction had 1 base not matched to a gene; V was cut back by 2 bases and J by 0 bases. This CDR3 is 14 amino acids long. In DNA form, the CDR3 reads TGTGCCAGCAGTGAAAGGGGGCCCTCCTACGAGCAGTACTTC. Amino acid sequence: CASSERGPSYEQYF.

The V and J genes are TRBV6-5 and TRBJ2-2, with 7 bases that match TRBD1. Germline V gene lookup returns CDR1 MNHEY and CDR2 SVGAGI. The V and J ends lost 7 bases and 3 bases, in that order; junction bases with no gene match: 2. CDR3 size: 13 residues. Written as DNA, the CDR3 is TGTGCCAGCACAACAGGGGACACCGGGGAGCTGTTTTTT. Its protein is CASTTGDTGELFF.

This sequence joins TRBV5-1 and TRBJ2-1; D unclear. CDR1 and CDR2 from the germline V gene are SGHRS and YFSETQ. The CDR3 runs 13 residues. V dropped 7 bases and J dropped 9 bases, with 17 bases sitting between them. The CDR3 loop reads CASSTVSSSEQFF. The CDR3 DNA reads TGCGCCAGCTCAACGGTCTCGTCGAGTGAGCAGTTCTTC. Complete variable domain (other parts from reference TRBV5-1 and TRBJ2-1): KAGVTQTPRYLIKTRGQQVTLSCSPISGHRSVSWYQQTPGQGLQFLFEYFSETQRNKGNFPGRFSGRQFSNSRSEMNVSTLELGDSALYLCASSTVSSSEQFFGPGTRLTVL.

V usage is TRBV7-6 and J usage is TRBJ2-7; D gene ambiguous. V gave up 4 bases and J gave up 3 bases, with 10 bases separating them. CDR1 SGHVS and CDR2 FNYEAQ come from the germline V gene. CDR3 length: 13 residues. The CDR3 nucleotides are TGTGCCAGCAGCTCCCTTGAGAGCTACGAGCAGTACTTC. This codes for CASSSLESYEQYF.

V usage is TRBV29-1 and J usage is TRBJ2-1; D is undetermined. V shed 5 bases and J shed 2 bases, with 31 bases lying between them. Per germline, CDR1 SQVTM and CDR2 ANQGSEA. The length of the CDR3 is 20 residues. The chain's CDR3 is CSVSGLAAASSLQTYNEQFF. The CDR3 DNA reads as TGCAGCGTTTCAGGTCTGGCAGCAGCCTCATCCCTACAAACCTACAATGAGCAGTTCTTC.